Listed below are T cell receptor beta chains from one sample, sequenced in a study of blood T cell repertoires in COVID-19. TCRdb's copy holds only in-frame clones and misses some; the assay was immunoSEQ multiplex PCR. The sample carries approximately 120,000 clones, approximately 85% recorded once. The sequencing sample was made of peripheral blood. These TCRs come from a young man with COVID-19, enrolled during active disease. CDR3s include the opening cysteine and the closing phenylalanine or tryptophan.

J gene	V gene	CDR3 protein
TRBJ1-1	TRBV7-3	CASSENRGEAFF
TRBJ1-3	TRBV5-6	CASSLGQTSSGNTIYF
TRBJ1-2	TRBV27	CASSLRGGGYTF
TRBJ2-4	TRBV18	CASSLEQGPESIQYF
TRBJ2-2	TRBV20-1	CSASPLTGEVLFF
TRBJ1-1	TRBV19	CASISRGAGYTEAFF
TRBJ2-1	TRBV10-3	CAISEGFKLSGGLSYNEQFF
TRBJ2-7	TRBV6-5	CASGPRLAGEQYF
TRBJ1-4	TRBV7-9	CASSPGQGNEKLFF
TRBJ2-1	TRBV12-3/TRBV12-4	CASSGDRHEQFF
TRBJ2-5	TRBV10-1	CASRVGFEETQYF
TRBJ1-2	TRBV7-9	CASSFGAPHAF
TRBJ2-1	TRBV21-1	CASSKARDRGHNEQFF
TRBJ1-2	TRBV6-5	CASRSGQGNYGYTF
TRBJ1-2	TRBV5-5	CASSLGQGQNYGYTF
TRBJ2-2	TRBV30	CAWPPGTGELFF
TRBJ1-5	TRBV5-6	CASSLTQGITQPQHF
TRBJ1-5	TRBV19	CASSGTGGNQPQHF
TRBJ1-1	TRBV2	CASSRDRGRNTEAFF
TRBJ2-7	TRBV6-2/TRBV6-3	CASSYPGQGAFEQYF
TRBJ2-7	TRBV6-5	CASRDPRFEQYF
TRBJ1-1	TRBV9	CASSPQGAGTEAFF
TRBJ2-4	TRBV7-2	CASSQVRGIRENIQYF
TRBJ1-2	TRBV3-1/TRBV3-2	CASSRGGSRGGYTF
TRBJ2-5	TRBV30	CAWSGDSQETQYF
TRBJ1-1	TRBV9	CASSVFGDSEAFF
TRBJ1-2	TRBV27	CASSLSNRVNYGYTF
TRBJ1-5	TRBV7-6	CASSRGTGINQPQHF
TRBJ2-4	TRBV4-1	CASSQAAKNIQYF
TRBJ2-1	TRBV19	CASSRESPAYNEQFF
TRBJ2-1	TRBV19	CASTPGGVAGFNEQFF
TRBJ1-1	TRBV9	CASSPIFAGQNTEAFF
TRBJ1-2	TRBV30	CAWRPRLDELRDGYTF
TRBJ2-4	TRBV7-2	CASSLGTSGNIQYF
TRBJ1-1	TRBV5-6	CASSRSGTEAFF
TRBJ1-5	TRBV28	CASSLSQGIQPQHF
TRBJ2-2	TRBV7-3	CASSRTGGTGELFF
TRBJ2-3	TRBV5-6	CASSLGVTLNTDTQYF
TRBJ2-4	TRBV15	CATSRVPLSIQYF
TRBJ1-1	TRBV3-1/TRBV3-2	CASSRGTATEAFF
TRBJ1-2	TRBV28	CASIQGAGYGYTF
TRBJ2-1	TRBV19	CASSPGSGGVYNEQFF
TRBJ2-3	TRBV29-1	CSVGMLAVTDTQYF
TRBJ1-6	TRBV27	CASRFELYNSPLHF
TRBJ1-3	TRBV7-2	CASSLASVPRGNTIYF